This TCR beta chain was captured in a study of T cell responses to AZD1222 COVID-19 vaccine. Whole-study results and caveats: Reports say nearly half of spike-specific TCRs go after unmutated variant regions. Seropositivity was recorded at baseline in only 6 or 7 AZD1222 recipients. The study found vaccine-associated CD4 TCRs spanning spike, dominant at 160-218 and 743-854.

Germline V lookup: CDR1 SGHVS, CDR2 FNYEAQ. The CDR3 runs to 14 residues. V was cut by 2 bases and J by 1 base, with 6 bases left in between. The assay was immunoSEQ multiplex PCR, and TCRdb's table has in-frame clones only and misses some. In the table there are approximately 150,000 clones, about nine tenths of which are singletons. In the case of this clone: Its cognate antigen is unknown.

The sample here was peripheral blood, taken 28 days after the second dose of the MenACWY control vaccine. The clonotype comes from an adult who received the MenACWY meningococcal vaccine as a control. The chain employs TRBV7-6 and TRBJ1-3, with D unresolved. This chain's CDR3 is CASSLRGSGNTIYF. The CDR3 DNA follows: TGTGCCAGCAGCTTACGAGGATCTGGAAACACCATATATTTT.